This TCR beta chain is drawn from a study of CD8 T cells in ankylosing spondylitis. From the 5' RACE reads, TCRdb called clonotypes with MiXCR, one entry per CDR3 protein. Among around 340,000 distinct CDR3 sequences listed, roughly 22% were seen once. A few counts support this clonotype. The CDR3 extends over 15 amino acids. The V end lost 2 bases, the J end lost 2 bases, and 12 bases lay between the germline ends. CDR1 is MNHEY and CDR2 is SVGAGI in the germline V gene. The receptor comes from a male donor with ankylosing spondylitis or in good health (not recorded which). Sequenced: blood, either unsorted or a sorted T cell fraction (not recorded which). This chain links TRBV6-5 with TRBJ1-1, with D possibly matching TRBD1 (5 bases). The CDR3 protein is CASSYLGRKNTEAFF. The DNA of the CDR3 is TGTGCCAGCAGTTACCTGGGACGGAAAAACACTGAAGCTTTCTTT.